A single sample gave rise to the 21 T cell receptor beta chains below, sequenced in a study of T cell responses to AZD1222 COVID-19 vaccine (dated by TCRdb to about 2021). The method was the immunoSEQ multiplex PCR assay. TCRdb provides this immuneACCESS table in a form limited to in-frame rearrangements. Some clones are lacking; in checked studies, under half of them reflect an unresolved V gene, and why the rest are absent is not known. The sample table lists approximately 150,000 clones, approximately 85% of them with a count of one. The ten largest account for roughly 5.2% of the sample. Taken with the paper, the label for time point translates to: about 28 days (+/-7) after the second vaccine dose. This specimen's treatment or condition label, per the study, means: meningococcal conjugate vaccine given as trial control. The specimen comprised peripheral blood, sampled 28 days after the second dose of the MenACWY control vaccine. These receptors came from an adult who received the MenACWY meningococcal vaccine as a control.

The V gene is TRBV3-1 (or the pseudogene TRBV3-2), the J gene TRBJ1-6; D uncertain. The CDR3 totals 15 residues. V shed 1 base and J shed 8 bases, with 12 bases lying between them. Germline values: CDR1 LGHDT, CDR2 YNNKEL (reference sequence). CDR3 DNA: TGTGCCAGCAGCCAAGGCGGACGGACCTATTCACCCCTCCACTTT. The encoded protein is CASSQGGRTYSPLHF.

The chain recombines TRBV5-4 with TRBJ2-3; TRBD2 aligns across 11 bases. The germline CDR1 and CDR2 sequences are SGHNT and YYREEE (reference sequence). This CDR3 contains 16 residues. V dropped 4 bases and J dropped 4; count of bases not matched to a gene: 8. CDR3: CASSRGASGRSDTQYF. CDR3 bases: TGTGCCAGCAGCCGGGGGGCTAGCGGGAGGTCAGATACGCAGTATTTT.

This rearrangement joins TRBV5-6 to TRBJ1-2, with D possibly being TRBD1 (5 bases). V lost 4 bases and J 4 bases, leaving 11 bases between the germline ends. CDR1 SGHDT and CDR2 YYEEEE come from the germline V gene. The CDR3 is 13 residues long. CDR3 nucleotide sequence: TGTGCCAGCAGCATGGGACGGCCCTATGGCTACACCTTC. Its translation is CASSMGRPYGYTF.

The chain employs TRBV7-9 and TRBJ2-1; D is possibly TRBD2 (6 bases). The CDR3 has 14 residues. V dropped 5 bases and J dropped 8 bases, with 16 bases sitting between them. Germline-derived CDR1 and CDR2 are SEHNR and FQNEAQ (reference sequence). Here the CDR3 DNA reads TGTGCCAGCAGCGAGGGCGGGAAGGGCGATGAGCAGTTCTTC. Protein product: CASSEGGKGDEQFF.

This clone was observed a few times. DNA for the CDR3: TGTGCCAGCAGTTACCGGTCGATACGGGGCTACGAGCAGTACTTC. It translates to CASSYRSIRGYEQYF. This rearrangement joins TRBV6-5 to TRBJ2-7; the D gene is possibly TRBD2 (5 bases). With 2 bases removed from V and 3 bases from J, the gap between germline ends came to 14 bases. Per the germline V gene, CDR1 is MNHEY and CDR2 is SVGAGI. This CDR3 has 15 residues.

This clone was found once. The chain employs TRBV6-2 or TRBV6-3 and TRBJ1-2, with TRBD1 matching over 7 bases. Trimming at V came to 6 bases and at J to 3 bases, leaving 1 base not matched to a gene. This CDR3 comprises 12 residues. The germline gives CDR1 MNHEY, CDR2 SVGEGT. The CDR3 DNA reads as TGTGCCAGCAGCGGGACAGACTATGGCTACACCTTC. As protein: CASSGTDYGYTF.

The sample holds one count of this clone. This rearrangement joins TRBV5-4 to TRBJ2-7; 7 positions match TRBD2. The CDR3 spans 13 residues. The V segment lost 4 bases and the J segment 6 bases; nucleotides outside the gene matches: 7. CDR1 is SGHNT, CDR2 YYREEE, per germline (reference sequence). CDR3 sequence reads: CASSPRDYSEQYF. CDR3 in DNA: TGTGCCAGCAGCCCCAGGGACTACAGCGAGCAGTACTTC.

The V gene is TRBV4-3, the J gene TRBJ2-7, with D possibly being TRBD1 (6 bases). Germline CDR1 reads LGHNA; CDR2 reads YSLEER. The ends were cut back, 1 base at V and 4 bases at J, with 11 bases in the middle. CDR3 size: 14 residues. In nucleotides, the CDR3 is TGCGCCAGCAGCCAAGCTCAGGGGCGGTACGAGCAGTACTTC. Translated: CASSQAQGRYEQYF.

The V and J genes are TRBV9 and TRBJ1-2; D is unresolved. In germline, CDR1 is SGDLS, CDR2 YYNGEE. The CDR3 runs 14 residues. V was shortened by 0 bases and J by 0 bases, with 6 bases between the two germline ends. The DNA for the CDR3 is TGTGCCAGCAGCGTAGCTTCAGCTAACTATGGCTACACCTTC. This encodes CASSVASANYGYTF.

The rearrangement links TRBV25-1 to TRBJ1-6; D is ambiguous. Trimming stripped 4 bases from V and 14 bases from J, with 15 bases between. CDR3 length: 13 residues. Germline CDR1 and CDR2: MGHDK and SYGVNS. The DNA of the CDR3 is TGTGCCAGCAGTGGAAGGACCGTTTCGTCCCTCCACTTT. This codes for CASSGRTVSSLHF.

J is TRBJ1-5 and V is TRBV2, with 9 bases aligning to TRBD1. The CDR3 contains 14 residues. Losses at the gene ends were 7 bases for V and 7 bases for J; bases not matched to a gene: 8. Germline lookup yields CDR1 SNHLY and CDR2 FYNNEI. The CDR3, as DNA: TGTGCCAGCAACTTACAGGGGGCGAAGCAGCCCCAGCATTTT. Protein sequence: CASNLQGAKQPQHF.

This clone has only one observation. This chain links TRBV7-3 with TRBJ2-3; 12 bases line up with TRBD2. The germline gives CDR1 SGHTA, CDR2 FQGTGA. The CDR3 consists of 20 residues. V was clipped by 0 bases and J by 4 bases; unmatched bases: 14. The CDR3 nucleotides read TGTGCCAGCAGCTTAACCGCGCCTAGCGGGAGGGCCAGTAACGCAGATACGCAGTATTTT. It is translated as CASSLTAPSGRASNADTQYF. The full variable domain, its missing parts supplied by reference TRBV7-3 and TRBJ2-3, is GAGVSQTPSNKVTEKGKYVELRCDPISGHTALYWYRQSLGQGPEFLIYFQGTGAADDSGLPNDRFFAVRPEGSVSTLKIQRTERGDSAVYLCASSLTAPSGRASNADTQYFGPGTRLTVL.

The chain links TRBV27 to TRBJ1-5; the D is unclear. The CDR3 spans 14 residues. Trimming took off 3 bases at V and 0 bases at J, with 6 bases between the two ends. Per germline, CDR1 MNHEY and CDR2 SMNVEV (reference sequence). CDR3 bases: TGTGCCAGCAGTTTTCGGGATAGCAATCAGCCCCAGCATTTT. It specifies CASSFRDSNQPQHF.

This clone was counted a few times. The chain employs TRBV2 and TRBJ2-3, with 9 nucleotides matching TRBD1. The CDR3 runs 16 residues. Germline V gives CDR1 SNHLY, CDR2 FYNNEI. V was clipped by 3 bases and J by 3 bases; unmatched bases: 7. The CDR3 region has the DNA TGTGCCAGCAGTGATGGACAGGGGAGAGATACAGATACGCAGTATTTT. Translation: CASSDGQGRDTDTQYF.

The rearrangement links TRBV6-6 to TRBJ1-2, with 9 bases matching TRBD1. The CDR3 loop spans 15 amino acids. V lost 6 bases, J lost 6 bases, and 11 bases stayed unmatched. Germline V lookup: CDR1 MNHNY, CDR2 SVGAGI (reference sequence). CDR3 in amino acids: CASRPQIQGAHGYTF. Written as DNA, the CDR3 is TGTGCCAGCAGGCCCCAAATACAGGGGGCGCATGGCTACACCTTC.

The chain has TRBV30 and TRBJ2-2; the D gene is possibly TRBD1 (7 bases). This CDR3 spans 14 amino acids. Germline values: CDR1 GTSNPN, CDR2 SVGIG (reference sequence). The V end was cut by 8 bases, the J end by 3 bases, with 16 bases between. CDR3 amino acids: CATLGGGDTGELFF. The CDR3 DNA is TGTGCCACCCTCGGAGGGGGCGACACCGGGGAGCTGTTTTTT.

The chain carries TRBV4-3 and TRBJ2-5; possibly TRBD2 for D (6 bases). The CDR3 is 15 residues long. Germline CDR1 reads LGHNA; CDR2 reads YSLEER. V dropped 0 bases and J dropped 7 bases, with 15 bases sitting between them. This chain's CDR3 is CASSQEGTRGGTQYF. The CDR3 DNA reads as TGCGCCAGCAGCCAAGAAGGGACCCGGGGAGGGACCCAGTACTTC.

The chain combines TRBV6-5 with TRBJ2-7; 10 nucleotides match TRBD1. The V gene end was trimmed by 2 bases and the J gene end by 4 bases; junction bases not matched to a gene: 2. Per germline, CDR1 MNHEY and CDR2 SVGAGI. CDR3 length equals 14 residues. This CDR3 is CASSYLGQGYEQYF. The CDR3 DNA reads as TGTGCCAGCAGTTACCTGGGACAGGGGTACGAGCAGTACTTC.

In this sample, this clone turned up a few times. J is TRBJ1-6 and V is TRBV18; 10 bases map to TRBD1. The V gene end was trimmed by 6 bases and the J gene end by 9 bases; junction bases not matched to a gene: 5. This CDR3 spans 14 amino acids. From germline, CDR1 is KGHSH and CDR2 LQKENI. DNA of the CDR3: TGTGCCAGCTCTTCCGGACAGGGGGTTTCACCCCTCCACTTT. As protein: CASSSGQGVSPLHF.

The gene calls are TRBV5-1 and TRBJ2-5; no clear D. The CDR3 length is 14 residues. From germline, CDR1 is SGHRS and CDR2 YFSETQ. V was cut by 5 bases and J by 2 bases, with 13 bases left in between. In DNA form, the CDR3 reads TGCGCCAGCAGTTCTACCCCTCAACAAGAGACCCAGTACTTC. Its protein product is CASSSTPQQETQYF.

The genes are TRBV19 and TRBJ2-5; D unresolved. V was pared by 3 bases and J by 2 bases, with 16 bases between. CDR3 length equals 16 residues. CDR1 and CDR2 from the germline V gene are LNHDA and SQIVND (reference sequence). Here the CDR3 reads CASSIGPGRHQETQYF. The DNA of the CDR3 is TGTGCCAGTAGTATTGGGCCAGGCCGACATCAAGAGACCCAGTACTTC.